These T cell receptor beta chains were read from a single sample in a study of blood T cell repertoires in COVID-19. Only in-frame clones appear in the TCRdb table, and some are missing; sequencing was by immunoSEQ multiplex PCR. The table lists about 77,000 clones, 75% to 90% of them singletons, with under 5% in the top ten. The sequenced sample consisted of peripheral blood. The receptors come from a woman in her 70s with acute or convalescent COVID-19. The conserved cysteine and the conserved F or W are not part of the CDR3 here.

V gene,J gene,CDR3 protein
TRBV9,TRBJ2-3,ASSGAGTSGGYTQY
TRBV3-1/TRBV3-2,TRBJ2-5,ASSQVRETQY
TRBV11-2,TRBJ2-7,ASSLRQGVGEQY
TRBV19,TRBJ1-6,ASEGGRSNSPLH
TRBV7-6,TRBJ2-3,ASSSTSGGHPSSTDTQY
TRBV2,TRBJ2-1,ASSEVAGGSEQF
TRBV6-5,TRBJ1-6,ASSFSDRGSPPLH
TRBV7-2,TRBJ1-2,ASSLDRDRGPYYGYT
TRBV5-1,TRBJ2-6,ASSSRQGSGANVLT
TRBV13,TRBJ2-6,ASSLTGEAGANVLT
TRBV25-1,TRBJ1-2,ASSEFSGSGYT
TRBV10-3,TRBJ1-5,AISELRTGMLNQPQH
TRBV10-2,TRBJ1-1,ASSEGGDTEAF
TRBV24-1,TRBJ2-7,ATSDWTGYEQY
TRBV11-1,TRBJ1-1,ASSLTFGGIDTEAF
TRBV4-2,TRBJ1-5,ASSQESGGAQPQH
TRBV20-1,TRBJ1-1,SASRLTEAF
TRBV7-2,TRBJ2-3,ASSLVGASGGTGDTQY
TRBV19,TRBJ1-2,ASSTAYREVGYGYT
TRBV19,TRBJ1-2,ASKQGAEGYT
TRBV7-9,TRBJ2-2,ASSYYGTDYTGELF
TRBV11-2,TRBJ2-7,ASSFMEGGHEQY
TRBV7-9,TRBJ2-2,ASRSSGTVNGELF
TRBV4-2,TRBJ2-7,ASSQEQGGIYEQY